This T cell receptor (beta chain) was captured by sequencing in a study of T cells in women clearing cervical HPV infection. Worth noting for this clone: The read stops 3 residues short of the end of the CDR3; the missing end is completed from the germline J gene.

All participants had a single incident cervical HPV16 infection, and prevalent HPV16 infections were excluded. The CDR3 consists of 15 residues. V lost 6 bases, J lost 2 bases, and 9 bases stayed unmatched. Using immunoSEQ multiplex PCR, the repertoire was profiled, and TCRdb retains in-frame clones only, with some absent. The record lists tens of thousands of clones, of which the ten most abundant hold under 6.5%. The clonotype was recovered from a woman between 18 and 70 years old with a cervical HPV16 infection that either progressed to CIN3+ or cleared (not recorded which). The chain employs TRBV23-1 and TRBJ1-2, with 7 bases lining up with TRBD1. TRBV23-1 is noted as an ORF with a role that remains uncertain. What was sequenced was blood buffy coat. The DNA read from the CDR3 is TGCGCCAGCAGGCCGAGACAGGGCGAAAACTATGGC. Translated: CASRPRQGENYG. The entire CDR3 is CASRPRQGENYGYTF.